These 32 T cell receptor beta chains came from one sample sequenced in a study of blood T cell repertoires in COVID-19. Here immunoSEQ multiplex PCR was the method, and the copy in TCRdb shows in-frame clones only, minus some. The sample carries a few hundred thousand clones, about 80% recorded once. The sample taken for sequencing was peripheral blood. The receptor source for this set is a man aged 30 to 45 who had recovered from COVID-19.

The chain is built from TRBV4-1 and TRBJ2-1, with 10 bases lining up with TRBD2. The trim removed 3 bases at V and 5 bases at J, leaving 7 bases unmatched. Germline V gives CDR1 MGHRA, CDR2 YSYEKL. The length of the CDR3 is 16 residues. The CDR3 sequence: CASSHPGLASHNEQFF. The CDR3 nucleotides read TGCGCCAGCAGCCACCCGGGACTAGCGAGCCACAATGAGCAGTTCTTC.

The V gene is TRBV27, the J gene TRBJ1-5; D call uncertain. V was trimmed by 0 bases and J by 4 bases, leaving 10 bases between them. This CDR3 is built from 15 residues. Germline assignment: CDR1 MNHEY and CDR2 SMNVEV (reference sequence). In DNA, the CDR3 is TGTGCCAGCAGTTTATCGTGGCCGGGGAATCAGCCCCAGCATTTT. This translates into CASSLSWPGNQPQHF.

This rearrangement joins TRBV14 to TRBJ1-4; maybe TRBD1 (6 bases). Germline loops: CDR1 SGHDN, CDR2 FVKESK. The ends were cut back, 4 bases at V and 7 bases at J, with 16 bases in the middle. This CDR3 is 15 amino acids long. CDR3 amino acids: CASSLIGGVGEKLFF. The CDR3, as DNA: TGTGCCAGCAGCCTAATTGGGGGCGTAGGTGAAAAACTGTTTTTT.

CDR3 nucleotide sequence: TGTGCCAGCAGCTTACTTCGCCGAGATGGCTACACCTTC. It translates to CASSLLRRDGYTF. The chain combines TRBV11-2 with TRBJ1-2; D unclear. Germline V gene lookup returns CDR1 SGHAT and CDR2 FQNNGV. The germline V and J ends were trimmed by 2 bases and 6 bases, with 10 bases remaining between them. The CDR3 loop spans 13 amino acids. Based on the CDR3 plus reference TRBV11-2 and TRBJ1-2, the full variable domain is EAGVAQSPRYKIIEKRQSVAFWCNPISGHATLYWYQQILGQGPKLLIQFQNNGVVDDSQLPKDRFSAERLKGVDSTLKIQPAKLEDSAVYLCASSLLRRDGYTFGSGTRLTVV.

V is TRBV3-1 (or the pseudogene TRBV3-2) and J is TRBJ1-2, with D unclear. V lost 3 bases to trimming and J lost 1 base, with 9 bases between them. The CDR3 contains 14 residues. Germline CDR1 reads LGHDT; CDR2 reads YNNKEL (reference sequence). For the CDR3, the DNA is TGTGCCAGCAGCCAGGGAGGGAGTAACTATGGCTACACCTTC. Translating it yields CASSQGGSNYGYTF.

In regard to this clone: Other DNA sequences from this sample encode an identical CDR3 as well. The J gene is TRBJ2-3, the V gene TRBV18; 15 nucleotides match TRBD2. In germline, CDR1 is KGHSH, CDR2 LQKENI. V lost 1 base, J lost 2 bases, and 4 bases stayed unmatched. This CDR3 has 18 residues. CDR3 sequence reads: CASSPLGLAGGTTDTQYF. The CDR3 DNA is TGTGCCAGCTCACCACTCGGACTAGCGGGGGGGACCACAGATACGCAGTATTTT.

CDR3 bases: TGTGCCAGCAGCTTAGCACCGACGGGACAGGACTATGGCTACACCTTC. Protein: CASSLAPTGQDYGYTF. The chain has TRBV11-2 and TRBJ1-2, with 8 bases lining up with TRBD1. Trimming at V came to 1 base and at J to 3 bases, leaving 7 bases not matched to a gene. The CDR3 consists of 16 residues. Germline CDR1 and CDR2: SGHAT and FQNNGV.

This clone was recorded once. The chain joins TRBV22-1 to TRBJ2-7; no check of the table's D call, TRBD2, against the DNA was made. TRBV22-1 is termed a pseudogene. This CDR3 comprises 16 residues. The CDR3: CPGSAGARTASDEQYV. In DNA form, the CDR3 reads TGTCCTGGGAGCGCAGGCGCAAGGACTGCCTCCGACGAGCAGTACGTC.

The DNA for the CDR3 is TGCGCCAGCAGCGAACAGGGGACGAACACTGAAGCTTTCTTT. Protein sequence: CASSEQGTNTEAFF. The chain joins TRBV5-1 to TRBJ1-1; TRBD1 agrees at 7 bases. This CDR3 spans 14 amino acids. Germline assignment: CDR1 SGHRS and CDR2 YFSETQ. The J segment lost 1 base and the V segment lost 4 bases, leaving 4 bases of the junction unmatched.

The V and J genes are TRBV5-8 and TRBJ1-3; 7 bases match TRBD1. The CDR3 runs 16 residues. Trimming cost V 4 bases and J 2 bases; bases outside gene matches: 9. The germline CDR1 and CDR2 sequences are SGHTS and YDEGEE. DNA for the CDR3: TGTGCCAGCAGCCCGTTAGAGACAGGGACTGGAAACACCATATATTTT. It specifies CASSPLETGTGNTIYF.

The chain combines TRBV7-3 with TRBJ1-4; D not resolved. The CDR3 is made up of 16 amino acids. Trimming stripped 3 bases from V and 8 bases from J, with 19 bases between. Germline loops: CDR1 SGHTA, CDR2 FQGTGA. The CDR3 region is CASSFHPRAGGEKLFF. In DNA form, the CDR3 reads TGTGCCAGCAGCTTCCACCCTCGGGCAGGCGGGGAAAAACTGTTTTTT.

This sequence joins TRBV11-2 and TRBJ2-5; D is perhaps TRBD1 (5 bases). V was clipped by 1 base and J by 0 bases, with 6 bases between them. The CDR3 has 14 amino acids. Germline-derived CDR1 and CDR2 are SGHAT and FQNNGV. The CDR3 nucleotides read TGTGCCAGCAGCTTAGCAGGGAACCAAGAGACCCAGTACTTC. It translates to CASSLAGNQETQYF.

In the case of this clone: This sample includes further DNA sequences coding for the same CDR3. DNA for the CDR3: TGTGCCAGCAGTTTAGAACAGGGGGCGGAAGAGACCCAGTACTTC. Its translation: CASSLEQGAEETQYF. The rearrangement uses TRBV27 and TRBJ2-5, with 9 bases that match TRBD1. The length of the CDR3 is 15 residues. Looked up from germline, CDR1 is MNHEY and CDR2 is SMNVEV (reference sequence). V lost 2 bases to trimming and J lost 3 bases; unmatched junction nucleotides: 4.

This chain connects TRBV7-9 to TRBJ1-2; D is ambiguous. The CDR3 totals 15 residues. Germline V gives CDR1 SEHNR, CDR2 FQNEAQ (reference sequence). The ends were cut back, 3 bases at V and 4 bases at J, with 15 bases in the middle. CDR3 loop: CASSFGSQEGYGYTF. In nucleotides, the CDR3 is TGTGCCAGCAGCTTTGGGAGCCAAGAAGGCTATGGCTACACCTTC. The full variable domain, with the rest looked up from reference TRBV7-9 and TRBJ1-2, is DTGVSQNPRHKITKRGQNVTFRCDPISEHNRLYWYRQTLGQGPEFLTYFQNEAQLEKSRLLSDRFSAERPKGSFSTLEIQRTEQGDSAMYLCASSFGSQEGYGYTFGSGTRLTVV.

This chain uses TRBV9 with TRBJ2-7; 7 positions agree with TRBD1. V dropped 2 bases and J dropped 2; count of bases not matched to a gene: 10. The germline V gene has CDR1 SGDLS and CDR2 YYNGEE. CDR3 length: 16 amino acids. The chain's CDR3 is CASSVKPQGLPYEQYF. For the CDR3, the DNA is TGTGCCAGCAGCGTCAAGCCACAGGGGCTACCCTACGAGCAGTACTTC.

The V and J genes are TRBV5-1 and TRBJ2-2; D perhaps matches TRBD2 (7 bases). This CDR3 is 16 amino acids long. V lost 4 bases and J lost 4, with 17 bases in between. CDR1 is SGHRS, CDR2 YFSETQ, per germline. The CDR3 DNA sequence: TGCGCCAGCAGCCCCCCTGGGGGGGGCGTCACCGGGGAGCTGTTTTTT. Translating gives CASSPPGGGVTGELFF.

The chain carries TRBV5-1 and TRBJ2-5; possible D gene TRBD1, 6 bases. The germline gives CDR1 SGHRS, CDR2 YFSETQ. V lost 4 bases and J 4 bases, leaving 20 bases between the germline ends. There are 16 residues in the CDR3. CDR3 nucleotide sequence: TGCGCCAGCAGCCAGGGAGCAGGGGAACGAGGAGAGACCCAGTACTTC. Protein product: CASSQGAGERGETQYF.

The chain combines TRBV4-2 with TRBJ1-6, with a possible D match to TRBD1 (6 bases). The germline V gene encodes CDR1 LGHNA and CDR2 YNFKEQ. The V end lost 0 bases, the J end lost 10 bases, and 10 bases lay between the germline ends. The CDR3 spans 14 residues. The CDR3 reads CASSQERDTSPLHF. CDR3 bases: TGTGCCAGCAGCCAAGAGAGGGACACCTCACCCCTCCACTTT.

V gene TRBV7-2 combines with J gene TRBJ2-5; TRBD2 is a possible D gene (5 bases). Germline V CDR1 and CDR2: SGHTA, FQGNSA. Trimming cost V 3 bases and J 6 bases, with 23 bases left between them. This CDR3 comprises 17 residues. Here the CDR3 reads CASSFMGSPSPSQTQYF. In DNA form, the CDR3 reads TGTGCCAGCAGCTTTATGGGGTCGCCTAGCCCGAGCCAGACCCAGTACTTC. The full variable domain, rest sourced from reference TRBV7-2 and TRBJ2-5, is GAGVSQSPSNKVTEKGKDVELRCDPISGHTALYWYRQSLGQGLEFLIYFQGNSAPDKSGLPSDRFSAERTGGSVSTLTIQRTQQEDSAVYLCASSFMGSPSPSQTQYFGPGTRLLVL.

The chain links TRBV20-1 to TRBJ1-2; D ambiguous. This CDR3 is built from 11 residues. The germline V gene has CDR1 DFQATT and CDR2 SNEGSKA (reference sequence). V shed 6 bases and J shed 5 bases, with 10 bases lying between them. The CDR3 loop is CSAKLDYGYTF. The CDR3 DNA follows: TGCAGTGCCAAACTTGATTATGGCTACACCTTC.

V usage is TRBV2 and J usage is TRBJ2-2; D unresolved. V was cut by 4 bases and J by 0 bases, with 12 bases left in between. The germline gives CDR1 SNHLY, CDR2 FYNNEI. The CDR3 spans 16 residues. CDR3 region: CASSVGSVANTGELFF. The CDR3 DNA sequence: TGTGCCAGCAGTGTTGGCTCAGTCGCGAACACCGGGGAGCTGTTTTTT.

The chain has TRBV6-1 and TRBJ1-1; D unresolved. From germline, CDR1 is MNHNS and CDR2 SASEGT. V was shortened by 1 base and J by 1 base, with 7 bases between the two germline ends. The CDR3 length is 14 residues. The CDR3 reads CASSEVGENTEAFF. The CDR3 nucleotides read TGTGCCAGCAGTGAAGTCGGAGAGAACACTGAAGCTTTCTTT.

In its sample, this clone was seen once. V is TRBV18 and J is TRBJ2-1, with D possibly being TRBD1 (7 bases). V lost 4 bases and J lost 8, with 18 bases in between. The CDR3 sequence is 15 residues long. Germline values: CDR1 KGHSH, CDR2 LQKENI. The CDR3 region has the DNA TGTGCCAGCTCACTATATAGACAGGGAGGCGATGAGCAGTTCTTC. Translation: CASSLYRQGGDEQFF.

The chain couples TRBV2 to TRBJ1-2; the match to TRBD1 covers 9 bases. Germline assignment: CDR1 SNHLY and CDR2 FYNNEI. V lost 6 bases to trimming and J lost 14 bases; unmatched junction nucleotides: 10. This CDR3 has 12 residues. The CDR3 loop reads CASRPRTGEGTF. For the CDR3, the DNA is TGTGCCAGCAGACCACGGACAGGGGAGGGGACCTTC. Based on the CDR3 plus reference TRBV2 and TRBJ1-2, the full variable domain is EPEVTQTPSHQVTQMGQEVILRCVPISNHLYFYWYRQILGQKVEFLVSFYNNEISEKSEIFDDQFSVERPDGSNFTLKIRSTKLEDSAMYFCASRPRTGEGTFGSGTRLTVV.

The chain has TRBV6-5 and TRBJ2-2, with D unclear. This CDR3 region has 12 residues. Trimming shortened V by 6 bases and J by 8 bases, and 10 bases separated the two germline ends. The V gene's germline CDR1 is MNHEY and CDR2 SVGAGI. The chain's CDR3 is CASREIAGELFF. The CDR3 coding sequence is TGTGCCAGCAGAGAGATAGCTGGGGAGCTGTTTTTT.

V and J are TRBV3-1 (or the pseudogene TRBV3-2) and TRBJ1-1; 8 nucleotides agree with TRBD1. In germline, CDR1 is LGHDT, CDR2 YNNKEL (reference sequence). There are 14 residues in the CDR3. After removal of 2 bases from V and 4 bases from J, the junction contained 3 bases not matched to a gene. The CDR3 DNA sequence: TGTGCCAGCAGCCAACAGGGGGCGAGCACTGAAGCTTTCTTT. Protein product: CASSQQGASTEAFF.

The genes are TRBV2 and TRBJ2-3; D possibly corresponds to TRBD2 (7 bases). Trimming stripped 10 bases from V and 0 bases from J, with 14 bases between. Germline V lookup: CDR1 SNHLY, CDR2 FYNNEI. This CDR3 contains 14 residues. CDR3 amino acids: CAIHGGRSTDTQYF. As DNA, the CDR3 is TGTGCCATCCACGGGGGGCGCAGCACAGATACGCAGTATTTT. Complete variable domain (other parts from reference TRBV2 and TRBJ2-3): EPEVTQTPSHQVTQMGQEVILRCVPISNHLYFYWYRQILGQKVEFLVSFYNNEISEKSEIFDDQFSVERPDGSNFTLKIRSTKLEDSAMYFCAIHGGRSTDTQYFGPGTRLTVL.

The chain joins TRBV20-1 to TRBJ2-7, with 8 positions matching TRBD1. This CDR3 comprises 11 residues. Losses at the gene ends were 6 bases for V and 3 bases for J; bases not matched to a gene: 1. Looked up from germline, CDR1 is DFQATT and CDR2 is SNEGSKA (reference sequence). The CDR3 coding sequence is TGCAGTGCCGGACAGGGCTACGAGCAGTACTTC. Protein: CSAGQGYEQYF.

V gene TRBV15 combines with J gene TRBJ2-1; 11 nucleotides line up with TRBD1. From germline, CDR1 is LNHNV and CDR2 YYDKDF (reference sequence). This CDR3 is built from 14 residues. J was trimmed by 7 bases and V by 3 bases; bases with no gene match: 2. The CDR3 DNA sequence: TGTGCCACCAGCAGGGGACAGGGGGAGAATGAGCAGTTCTTC. It codes for CATSRGQGENEQFF.

The rearrangement links TRBV5-3 to TRBJ2-5; TRBD1 matches 7 bases. Being an ORF, TRBV5-3 has a function that is uncertain. This CDR3 has 15 amino acids. Germline trimming cut 4 bases from V and 1 base from J; bases unmatched to any gene: 7. The CDR3 sequence is CARSGVTGPQETQYF. The CDR3 DNA reads as TGTGCCAGAAGCGGCGTGACAGGGCCCCAAGAGACCCAGTACTTC.

This rearrangement joins TRBV5-1 to TRBJ2-3; tentative D call: TRBD1 (6 bases). The CDR3 is 17 amino acids. Germline CDR1 reads SGHRS; CDR2 reads YFSETQ. V lost 4 bases and J 0 bases, leaving 18 bases between the germline ends. In DNA, the CDR3 is TGCGCCAGCAGCGGGGGCCTGGACACCGCTAGCACAGATACGCAGTATTTT. Residues: CASSGGLDTASTDTQYF.

J is TRBJ1-5 and V is TRBV2, with 11 bases identical to TRBD1. Germline V gives CDR1 SNHLY, CDR2 FYNNEI. This CDR3 is built from 17 residues. V was clipped by 8 bases and J by 5 bases; unmatched bases: 14. DNA of the CDR3: TGTGCCAGCTCACAGGACAGGGGGCTGTTGGGGGATCAGCCCCAGCATTTT. The encoded protein is CASSQDRGLLGDQPQHF.